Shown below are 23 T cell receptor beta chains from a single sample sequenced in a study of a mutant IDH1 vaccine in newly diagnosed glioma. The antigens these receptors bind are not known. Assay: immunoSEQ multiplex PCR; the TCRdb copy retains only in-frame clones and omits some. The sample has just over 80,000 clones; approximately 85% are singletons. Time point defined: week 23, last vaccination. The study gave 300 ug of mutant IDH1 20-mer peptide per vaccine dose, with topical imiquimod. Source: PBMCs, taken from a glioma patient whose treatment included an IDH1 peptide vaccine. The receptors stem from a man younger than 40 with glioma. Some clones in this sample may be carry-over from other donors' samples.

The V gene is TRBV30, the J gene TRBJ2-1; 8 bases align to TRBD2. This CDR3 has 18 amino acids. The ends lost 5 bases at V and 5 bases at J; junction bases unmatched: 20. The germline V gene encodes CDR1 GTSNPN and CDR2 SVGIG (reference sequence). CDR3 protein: CAWLRSWAGGPGNNEQFF. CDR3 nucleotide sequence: TGTGCCTGGTTACGCTCGTGGGCGGGGGGACCGGGCAACAATGAGCAGTTCTTC.

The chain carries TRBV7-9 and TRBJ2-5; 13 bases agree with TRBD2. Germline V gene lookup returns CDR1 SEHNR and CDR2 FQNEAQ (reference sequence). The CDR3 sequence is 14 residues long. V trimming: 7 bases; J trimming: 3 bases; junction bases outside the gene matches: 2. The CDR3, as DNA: TGTGCCAGCACCGGGACTAGCGGGGAAGAGACCCAGTACTTC. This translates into CASTGTSGEETQYF.

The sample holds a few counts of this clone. The CDR3 nucleotides are TGTGCCAGCAGTTTAAGTGGGACAGCGGAGTCACCCCTCCACTTT. Amino acids: CASSLSGTAESPLHF. The V and J genes are TRBV28 and TRBJ1-6; TRBD1 matches 7 bases. V dropped 2 bases and J dropped 10; count of bases not matched to a gene: 8. The CDR3 extends over 15 amino acids. CDR1 is MDHEN, CDR2 SYDVKM, per germline.

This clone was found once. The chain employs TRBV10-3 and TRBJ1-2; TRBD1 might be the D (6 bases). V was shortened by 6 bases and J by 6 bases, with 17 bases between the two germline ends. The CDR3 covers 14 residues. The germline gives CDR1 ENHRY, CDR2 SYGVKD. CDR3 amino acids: CAISEGVFPNGYTF. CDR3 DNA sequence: TGTGCCATCAGCGAGGGGGTTTTCCCCAATGGCTACACCTTC.

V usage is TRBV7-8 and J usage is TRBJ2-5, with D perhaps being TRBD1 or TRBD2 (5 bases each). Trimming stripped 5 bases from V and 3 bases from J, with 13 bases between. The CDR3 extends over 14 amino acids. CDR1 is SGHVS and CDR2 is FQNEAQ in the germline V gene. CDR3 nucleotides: TGTGCCAGCAGCAGGGGACGGATTAAAGAGACCCAGTACTTC. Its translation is CASSRGRIKETQYF.

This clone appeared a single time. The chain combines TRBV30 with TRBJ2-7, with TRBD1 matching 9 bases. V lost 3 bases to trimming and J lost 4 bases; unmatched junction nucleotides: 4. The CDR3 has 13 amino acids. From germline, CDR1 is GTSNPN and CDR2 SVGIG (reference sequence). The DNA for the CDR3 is TGTGCCTGGAGCTGGGGACAGGGTTACGAGCAGTACTTC. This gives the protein CAWSWGQGYEQYF.

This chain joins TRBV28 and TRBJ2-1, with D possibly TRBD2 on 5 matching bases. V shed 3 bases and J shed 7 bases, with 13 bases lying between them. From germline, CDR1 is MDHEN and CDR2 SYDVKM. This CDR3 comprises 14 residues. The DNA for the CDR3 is TGTGCCAGCAGTTTTCTAGCAGTGATAAATGAGCAGTTCTTC. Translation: CASSFLAVINEQFF.

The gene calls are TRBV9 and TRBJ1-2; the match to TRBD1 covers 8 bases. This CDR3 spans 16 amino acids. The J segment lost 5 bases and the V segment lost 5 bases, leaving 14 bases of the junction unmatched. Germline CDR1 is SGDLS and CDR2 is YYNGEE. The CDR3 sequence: CASSYDGQGAGYGYTF. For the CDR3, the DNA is TGTGCCAGCAGTTACGATGGGCAGGGGGCAGGGTATGGCTACACCTTC.

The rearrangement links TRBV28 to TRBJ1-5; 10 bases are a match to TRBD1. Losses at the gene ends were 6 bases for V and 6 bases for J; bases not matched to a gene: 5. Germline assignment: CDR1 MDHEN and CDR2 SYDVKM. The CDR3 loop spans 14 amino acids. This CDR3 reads CASRLGQGIQPQHF. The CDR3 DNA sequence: TGTGCCAGCAGGTTGGGACAGGGGATTCAGCCCCAGCATTTT.

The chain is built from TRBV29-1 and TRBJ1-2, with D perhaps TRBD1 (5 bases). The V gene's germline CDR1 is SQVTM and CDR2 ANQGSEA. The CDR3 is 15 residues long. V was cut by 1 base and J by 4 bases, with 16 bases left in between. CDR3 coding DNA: TGCAGCGTTGAAGGGGACGCGTATTCAGTCTATGGCTACACCTTC. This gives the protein CSVEGDAYSVYGYTF. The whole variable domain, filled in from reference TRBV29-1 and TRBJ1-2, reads SAVISQKPSRDICQRGTSLTIQCQVDSQVTMMFWYRQQPGQSLTLIATANQGSEATYESGFVIDKFPISRPNLTFSTLTVSNMSPEDSSIYLCSVEGDAYSVYGYTFGSGTRLTVV.

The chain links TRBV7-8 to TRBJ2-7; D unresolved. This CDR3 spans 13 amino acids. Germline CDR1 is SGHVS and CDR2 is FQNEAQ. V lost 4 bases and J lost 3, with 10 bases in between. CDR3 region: CASSSPPHYEQYF. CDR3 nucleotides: TGTGCCAGCAGCTCCCCTCCCCACTACGAGCAGTACTTC.

CDR3 nucleotides: TGTGCCATCAGTGACCCCCAGGGGAAGCTGTTTTTT. Protein sequence: CAISDPQGKLFF. This chain uses TRBV10-3 with TRBJ2-2, with D perhaps matching TRBD1 (6 bases). Between the trimmed V and J ends, which lost 3 bases and 12 bases, there was a span of 11 bases. This CDR3 has 12 amino acids. Germline V gives CDR1 ENHRY, CDR2 SYGVKD.

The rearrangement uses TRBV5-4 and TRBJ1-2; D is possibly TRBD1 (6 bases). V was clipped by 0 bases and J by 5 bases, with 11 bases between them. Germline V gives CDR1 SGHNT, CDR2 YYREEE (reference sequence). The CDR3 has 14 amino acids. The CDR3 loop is CASSLVGAGYGYTF. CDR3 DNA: TGTGCCAGCAGCTTGGTGGGGGCAGGGTATGGCTACACCTTC.

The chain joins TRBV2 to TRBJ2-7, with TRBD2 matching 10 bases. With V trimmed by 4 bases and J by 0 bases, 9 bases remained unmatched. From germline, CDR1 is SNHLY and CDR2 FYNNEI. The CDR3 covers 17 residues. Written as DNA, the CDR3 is TGTGCCAGCAGTGTTGCTAGCGGGAGCCCTAGCTCCTACGAGCAGTACTTC. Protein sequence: CASSVASGSPSSYEQYF. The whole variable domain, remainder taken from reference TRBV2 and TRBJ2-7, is EPEVTQTPSHQVTQMGQEVILRCVPISNHLYFYWYRQILGQKVEFLVSFYNNEISEKSEIFDDQFSVERPDGSNFTLKIRSTKLEDSAMYFCASSVASGSPSSYEQYFGPGTRLTVT.

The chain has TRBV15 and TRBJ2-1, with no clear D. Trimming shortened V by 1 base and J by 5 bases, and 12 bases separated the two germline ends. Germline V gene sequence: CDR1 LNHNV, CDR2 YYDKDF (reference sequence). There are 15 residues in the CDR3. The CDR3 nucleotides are TGTGCCACCAGCAGAGCGCAGGTGGCTAACAATGAGCAGTTCTTC. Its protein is CATSRAQVANNEQFF. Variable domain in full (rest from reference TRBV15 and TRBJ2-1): DAMVIQNPRYQVTQFGKPVTLSCSQTLNHNVMYWYQQKSSQAPKLLFHYYDKDFNNEADTPDNFQSRRPNTSFCFLDIRSPGLGDTAMYLCATSRAQVANNEQFFGPGTRLTVL.

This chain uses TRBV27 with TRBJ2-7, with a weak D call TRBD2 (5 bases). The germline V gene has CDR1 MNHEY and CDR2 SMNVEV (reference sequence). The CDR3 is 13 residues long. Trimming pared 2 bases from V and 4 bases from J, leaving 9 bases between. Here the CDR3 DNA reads TGTGCCAGCAGTTTAGCCTCGGGGTACGAGCAGTACTTC. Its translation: CASSLASGYEQYF.

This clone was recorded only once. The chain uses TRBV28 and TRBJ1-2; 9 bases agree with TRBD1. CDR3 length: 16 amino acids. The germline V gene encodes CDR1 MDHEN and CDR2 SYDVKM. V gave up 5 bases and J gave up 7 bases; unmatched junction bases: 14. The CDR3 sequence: CASSPPPGQGSRGYTF. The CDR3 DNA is TGTGCCAGCAGTCCCCCCCCCGGACAGGGGAGTCGTGGCTACACCTTC.

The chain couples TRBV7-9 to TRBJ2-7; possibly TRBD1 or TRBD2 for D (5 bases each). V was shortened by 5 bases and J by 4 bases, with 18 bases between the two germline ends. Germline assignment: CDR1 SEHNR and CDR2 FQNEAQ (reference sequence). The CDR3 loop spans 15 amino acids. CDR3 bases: TGTGCCAGCAGCCCCCCGGCAGGGAGCTTGTACGAGCAGTACTTC. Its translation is CASSPPAGSLYEQYF.

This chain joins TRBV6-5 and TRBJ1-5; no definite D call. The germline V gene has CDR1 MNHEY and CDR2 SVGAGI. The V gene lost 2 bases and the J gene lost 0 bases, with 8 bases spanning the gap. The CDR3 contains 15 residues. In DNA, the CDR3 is TGTGCCAGCAGTTACGGGTGGGGTAGCAATCAGCCCCAGCATTTT. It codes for CASSYGWGSNQPQHF.

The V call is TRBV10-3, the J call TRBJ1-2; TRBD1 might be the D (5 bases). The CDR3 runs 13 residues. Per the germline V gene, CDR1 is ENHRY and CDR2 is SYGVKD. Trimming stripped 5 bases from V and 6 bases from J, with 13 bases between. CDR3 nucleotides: TGTGCCATCAGTACTCAACCCAGGGATGGCTACACCTTC. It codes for CAISTQPRDGYTF.

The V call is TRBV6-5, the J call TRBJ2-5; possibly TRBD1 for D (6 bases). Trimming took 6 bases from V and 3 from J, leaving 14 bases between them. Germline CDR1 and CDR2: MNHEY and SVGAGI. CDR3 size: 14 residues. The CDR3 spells CASSWTSGEETQYF. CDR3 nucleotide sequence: TGTGCCAGCAGCTGGACCTCAGGGGAAGAGACCCAGTACTTC.

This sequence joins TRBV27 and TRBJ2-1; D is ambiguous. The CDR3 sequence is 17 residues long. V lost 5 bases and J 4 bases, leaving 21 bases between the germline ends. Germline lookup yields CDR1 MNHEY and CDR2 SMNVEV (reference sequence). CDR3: CASSLLFSEPGYNEQFF. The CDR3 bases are TGTGCCAGCAGTCTCCTTTTTTCGGAACCGGGTTACAATGAGCAGTTCTTC.

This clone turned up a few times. CDR3 DNA: TGTGCCAGTAGTCGGGATCGGAGTCAGCCCCAGCATTTT. This sequence encodes CASSRDRSQPQHF. The rearrangement uses TRBV19 and TRBJ1-5; D remains unclear. This CDR3 is 13 amino acids long. Germline CDR1 is LNHDA and CDR2 is SQIVND (reference sequence). Trimming cost V 5 bases and J 6 bases, with 11 bases left between them.